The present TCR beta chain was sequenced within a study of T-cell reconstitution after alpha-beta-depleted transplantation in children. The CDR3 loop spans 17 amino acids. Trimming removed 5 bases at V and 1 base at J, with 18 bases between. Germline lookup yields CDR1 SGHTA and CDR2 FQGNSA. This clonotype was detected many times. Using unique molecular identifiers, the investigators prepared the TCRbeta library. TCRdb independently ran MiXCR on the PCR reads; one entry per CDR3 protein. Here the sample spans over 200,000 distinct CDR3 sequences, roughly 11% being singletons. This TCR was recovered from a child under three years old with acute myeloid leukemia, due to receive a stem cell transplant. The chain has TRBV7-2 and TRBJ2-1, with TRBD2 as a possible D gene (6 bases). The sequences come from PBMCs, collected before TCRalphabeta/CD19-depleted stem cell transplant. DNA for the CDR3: TGTGCCAGCAGCCCGCCTCGGCGCGGGGTATCCTACAATGAGCAGTTCTTC. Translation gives CASSPPRRGVSYNEQFF.